Presented here are 5 T cell receptor beta chains from one specimen sequenced in a study of cytomegalovirus exposure and HLA in healthy donors. Primers for the PCR totalled 60 Vbeta and 13 Jbeta. TCRdb's copy holds only in-frame clones and misses some; the assay was immunoSEQ multiplex PCR. Found here are about 110,000 clones, more than 60% of them singletons; the top ten hold roughly 6%. Sequencing used PBMCs. Every receptor here comes from a woman aged 50 to 60 in good health and CMV-seropositive.

V gene TRBV9 combines with J gene TRBJ2-1; possibly TRBD1 for D (6 bases). Looked up from germline, CDR1 is SGDLS and CDR2 is YYNGEE. The CDR3 loop spans 16 amino acids. V lost 0 bases to trimming and J lost 1 base, with 11 bases between them. The chain's CDR3 is CASSVEVTGSYNEQFF. The DNA for the CDR3 is TGTGCCAGCAGCGTAGAAGTTACAGGGTCCTACAATGAGCAGTTCTTC.

The chain carries TRBV18 and TRBJ2-7, with TRBD2 matching 7 bases. Per germline, CDR1 KGHSH and CDR2 LQKENI. The CDR3 spans 16 residues. J was trimmed by 0 bases and V by 4 bases; bases with no gene match: 9. The CDR3 loop reads CASSLGQAGSSYEQYF. CDR3 DNA sequence: TGTGCCAGCTCACTAGGGCAAGCGGGGAGCTCCTACGAGCAGTACTTC.

The chain combines TRBV7-2 with TRBJ2-1; D possibly corresponds to TRBD1 (6 bases). The V gene's germline CDR1 is SGHTA and CDR2 FQGNSA. This CDR3 contains 13 residues. Trimming removed 5 bases from V and 5 bases from J, with 10 bases in between. The DNA of the CDR3 is TGTGCCAGCAGCCAGGGGATGCACAATGAGCAGTTCTTC. Amino acids: CASSQGMHNEQFF.

This clone has a handful of counts. The J gene is TRBJ2-1, the V gene TRBV7-9, with 7 bases fitting TRBD1. The ends lost 5 bases at V and 5 bases at J; junction bases unmatched: 3. Germline CDR1 is SEHNR and CDR2 is FQNEAQ (reference sequence). CDR3 size: 13 residues. The CDR3 region has the DNA TGTGCCAGCAGCATCGGGACAGACAATGAGCAGTTCTTC. Protein: CASSIGTDNEQFF. Drawing the rest from reference TRBV7-9 and TRBJ2-1, the complete variable domain is DTGVSQNPRHKITKRGQNVTFRCDPISEHNRLYWYRQTLGQGPEFLTYFQNEAQLEKSRLLSDRFSAERPKGSFSTLEIQRTEQGDSAMYLCASSIGTDNEQFFGPGTRLTVL.

This chain links TRBV4-1 with TRBJ1-1; 9 bases fit TRBD1. J lost 5 bases, V lost 5 bases, and 6 bases had no gene match. Germline V CDR1 and CDR2: MGHRA, YSYEKL. The CDR3 covers 14 residues. CDR3 sequence (DNA): TGCGCCAGCAGCTGGGACAGGGAGGCGACTGAAGCTTTCTTT. Its translation is CASSWDREATEAFF.